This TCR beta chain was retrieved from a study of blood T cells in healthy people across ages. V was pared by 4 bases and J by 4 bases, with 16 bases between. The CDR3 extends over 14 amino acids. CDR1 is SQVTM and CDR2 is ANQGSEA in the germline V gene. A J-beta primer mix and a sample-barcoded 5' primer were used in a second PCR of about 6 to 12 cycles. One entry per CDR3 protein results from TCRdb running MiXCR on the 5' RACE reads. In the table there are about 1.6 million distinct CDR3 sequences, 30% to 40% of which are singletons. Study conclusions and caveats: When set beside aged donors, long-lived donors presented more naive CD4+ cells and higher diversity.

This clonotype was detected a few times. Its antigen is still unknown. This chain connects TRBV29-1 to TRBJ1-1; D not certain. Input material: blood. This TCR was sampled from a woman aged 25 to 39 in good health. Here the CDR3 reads CSVATRVDGTEAFF. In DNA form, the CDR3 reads TGCAGCGTTGCCACCCGGGTTGATGGCACTGAAGCTTTCTTT.